This entry describes one T cell receptor (beta chain). Its antigen is still unknown. HIV-positive participants were all treated in the United States. Survey level was the resolution at which the v3.0 immunoSEQ assay ran. The table came from immunoSEQ multiplex PCR; TCRdb's copy has only in-frame clones and leaves some out. The sample lists some 14,000 clones; 80% to 90% were seen once. The sample originates from a study of long-term antiretroviral therapy in people with HIV. Findings and limits, study-wide: Blood sampling spanned 2004 to 2017, possibly under older ART regimens.

This sequence was found in a man aged 25 to 40 with HIV. This specimen consisted of unsorted PBMCs, obtained 0.4 years after starting antiretroviral therapy.

CDR3 in DNA: TGTGCCAGCAGATTTGACAGGGTAAACACCGGGGAGCTGTTTTTT. It translates to CASRFDRVNTGELFF. The chain couples TRBV6-5 to TRBJ2-2, with 7 bases that match TRBD1. Germline CDR1 reads MNHEY; CDR2 reads SVGAGI. This CDR3 is built from 15 residues. V lost 6 bases and J lost 2; bases outside the gene matches: 6.